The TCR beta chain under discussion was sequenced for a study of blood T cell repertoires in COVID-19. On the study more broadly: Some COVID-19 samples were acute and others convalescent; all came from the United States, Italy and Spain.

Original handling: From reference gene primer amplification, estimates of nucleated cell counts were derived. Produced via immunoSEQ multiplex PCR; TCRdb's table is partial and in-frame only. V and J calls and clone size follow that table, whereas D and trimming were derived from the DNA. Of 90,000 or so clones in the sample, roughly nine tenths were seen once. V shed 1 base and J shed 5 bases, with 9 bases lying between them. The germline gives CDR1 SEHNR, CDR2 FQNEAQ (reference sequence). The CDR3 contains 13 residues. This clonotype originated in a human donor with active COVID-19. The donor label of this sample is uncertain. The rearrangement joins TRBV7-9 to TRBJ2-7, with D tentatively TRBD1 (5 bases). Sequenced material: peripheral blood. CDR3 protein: CASSLDRGDEQYF. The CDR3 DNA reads TGTGCCAGCAGCTTAGATAGGGGCGACGAGCAGTACTTC.